Listed here are 31 T cell receptor beta chains from one sample, sequenced in a study. TCRdb reanalysed the 5' RACE reads using MiXCR and keeps one entry per CDR3 protein. The table has some 37,000 distinct CDR3 sequences, 18% seen once; the top ten hold roughly 2.8%. Sequenced: naive CD4+ T cells sorted from a lymph node. Subset given: naive CD4+ T cells, CD4+CD45RA+CD25-. These receptors were collected from a female donor with breast cancer.

Comment on this clonotype: A much larger clone is a single base away; this may be a read error. The genes are TRBV6-2 or TRBV6-3 and TRBJ2-7, with D tentatively TRBD2 (6 bases). Trimming removed 7 bases from V and 4 bases from J, with 17 bases in between. This CDR3 contains 14 residues. Germline-derived CDR1 and CDR2 are MNHEY and SVGEGT. CDR3 region: CASIRSGPRYEQYF. CDR3 nucleotides: TGTGCCAGCATTAGGAGCGGGCCTCGGTACGAGCAGTACTTC.

The chain uses TRBV9 and TRBJ2-2; no clear D gene. The CDR3 extends over 14 amino acids. V was clipped by 4 bases and J by 3 bases, with 10 bases between them. CDR1 and CDR2 (germline): SGDLS, YYNGEE. CDR3 sequence (DNA): TGTGCCAGCAGCTACGACCTTGACACCGGGGAGCTGTTTTTT. The encoded protein is CASSYDLDTGELFF.

There are a few counts of this clonotype. The germline gene is not matched at one end of the junction; a read error may be the cause. This chain joins TRBV28 and TRBJ1-6; 7 bases agree with TRBD1. The CDR3 runs to 12 residues. Per the germline V gene, CDR1 is MDHEN and CDR2 is SYDVKM. CDR3 nucleotide sequence: TGTGCCAGCAGCCAGGACAGGCGACAGCCCTACTTT. It encodes CASSQDRRQPYF.

In this sample, this clonotype turned up a few times. The rearrangement uses TRBV20-1 and TRBJ1-1; no firm D call. Germline CDR1 DFQATT, CDR2 SNEGSKA (reference sequence). The V and J ends lost 4 bases and 2 bases respectively, with 11 bases between them. The CDR3 contains 13 residues. The CDR3 reads CSAKEQPNTEAFF. The CDR3 nucleotides read TGCAGTGCTAAAGAACAACCAAACACTGAAGCTTTCTTT.

This clonotype was recorded many times. The V gene is TRBV5-5, the J gene TRBJ1-5; D unclear. The CDR3 has 19 residues. Trimming removed 3 bases from V and 0 bases from J, with 22 bases in between. Germline-derived CDR1 and CDR2 are SGHKS and YYEKEE (reference sequence). The CDR3 DNA reads TGTGCCAGCAGCTGGGGTGGAGGGTTCGTAAGCCATAGCAATCAGCCCCAGCATTTT. As protein: CASSWGGGFVSHSNQPQHF.

This clonotype was detected ten times or more. The CDR3 DNA is TGTGCCAGCACGGGTGCTAGCACAGATACGCAGTATTTT. It translates to CASTGASTDTQYF. This chain connects TRBV6-1 to TRBJ2-3; D is unresolved. V was trimmed by 7 bases and J by 0 bases, leaving 8 bases between them. Germline assignment: CDR1 MNHNS and CDR2 SASEGT. This CDR3 comprises 13 residues.

This clonotype came up a few times. The chain joins TRBV12-3 or TRBV12-4 to TRBJ2-3; TRBD1 matches at 12 bases. The CDR3 contains 18 residues. Trimming removed 0 bases from V and 2 bases from J; junction bases left unmatched: 6. The CDR3 loop is CASSLALGTGGPTDTQYF. DNA for the CDR3: TGTGCCAGCAGTTTAGCGCTCGGGACAGGGGGCCCCACAGATACGCAGTATTTT.

V usage is TRBV6-1 and J usage is TRBJ2-2; D is perhaps TRBD2 (6 bases). Looked up from germline, CDR1 is MNHNS and CDR2 is SASEGT. The CDR3 runs to 15 residues. Trimming pared 9 bases from V and 0 bases from J, leaving 14 bases between. The CDR3 loop reads CASLQDYTNTGELFF. As DNA, the CDR3 is TGTGCCAGTCTACAGGACTACACGAACACCGGGGAGCTGTTTTTT.

About this clonotype: Germline and junction disagree at one end, which may indicate a read error. This chain links TRBV7-3 with TRBJ2-2; 10 nucleotides match TRBD2. The V gene's germline CDR1 is SGHTA and CDR2 FQGTGA. The CDR3 length is 16 residues. DNA for the CDR3: TGTGCCTGCAGCTTTCTAGCGGGAGTACACACCGGGGAGCTGTTTTTT. Its translation: CACSFLAGVHTGELFF.

Only a few counts were recorded for this clonotype. The chain links TRBV4-3 to TRBJ1-3; D perhaps matches TRBD1 (5 bases). V lost 1 base, J lost 5 bases, and 15 bases lay in between. Germline V CDR1 and CDR2: LGHNA, YSLEER. The CDR3 totals 16 residues. The CDR3 is CASSQVGGDARNTIYF. DNA for the CDR3: TGCGCCAGCAGCCAAGTTGGGGGAGATGCTCGAAACACCATATATTTT.

To note about this clonotype: One junction end disagrees with the germline gene, perhaps due to a read error. CDR3 DNA sequence: TGTGCCAGCAGTACCTGGCTGGACAGGGTCCACGAGCGGTACTTC. The encoded protein is CASSTWLDRVHERYF. The J gene is TRBJ2-7, the V gene TRBV12-3 or TRBV12-4; TRBD1 agrees at 8 bases. The CDR3 loop spans 15 amino acids.

Comments on this clonotype: At one end the junction does not follow the germline gene, possibly because of a read error. CDR3 nucleotides: TGTGCCAGTAGCTTAGCATACAGGAATGAGCAGTTCTTC. It is translated as CASSLAYRNEQFF. The chain carries TRBV7-9 and TRBJ2-1; D is perhaps TRBD1 (5 bases). This CDR3 contains 13 residues. Germline V gene data show CDR1 as SEHNR and CDR2 as FQNEAQ (reference sequence).

The V gene is TRBV5-1, the J gene TRBJ2-7; TRBD2 aligns across 11 bases. Trimming removed 0 bases from V and 3 bases from J; junction bases left unmatched: 8. The germline gives CDR1 SGHRS, CDR2 YFSETQ. This CDR3 has 17 residues. CDR3 sequence (DNA): TGCGCCAGCAGCTTGGTTTCCGGGACTAGCGGCCTCTACGAGCAGTACTTC. Amino acid sequence: CASSLVSGTSGLYEQYF.

The rearrangement joins TRBV7-2 to TRBJ1-4; D is undetermined. The CDR3 spans 13 residues. Trimming removed 5 bases from V and 7 bases from J, with 11 bases in between. Germline CDR1 reads SGHTA; CDR2 reads FQGNSA. Here the CDR3 reads CASSTQHFEKLFF. CDR3 DNA sequence: TGTGCCAGCAGCACCCAACACTTTGAAAAACTGTTTTTT.

This clonotype was detected many times. The rearrangement links TRBV7-6 to TRBJ2-3; D not certain. Germline loops: CDR1 SGHVS, CDR2 FNYEAQ. V was shortened by 1 base and J by 12 bases, with 14 bases between the two germline ends. The CDR3 extends over 13 amino acids. CDR3 nucleotide sequence: TGTGCCAGCAGCTTAGGGTCGGGTTTGGGACAGTATTTT. Translated, it gives CASSLGSGLGQYF.

This clonotype was counted a few times. A much more abundant neighbour one base away suggests this may be a read error. The chain links TRBV7-2 to TRBJ2-7; D is possibly TRBD1 (6 bases). The CDR3 loop spans 12 amino acids. CDR1 is SGHTA, CDR2 FQGNSA, per germline. The CDR3 protein is CPSSPYREEQYF. CDR3 DNA: TGTCCCAGCAGCCCTTACAGGGAAGAGCAGTACTTC.

This clonotype has a handful of counts. The J gene is TRBJ1-3, the V gene TRBV7-9, with D unresolved. Trimming took off 0 bases at V and 0 bases at J, with 6 bases between the two ends. The CDR3 is made up of 15 amino acids. Germline V gives CDR1 SEHNR, CDR2 FQNEAQ (reference sequence). CDR3 sequence (DNA): TGTGCCAGCAGCTTAGCCCCCCCCTCTGGAAACACCATATATTTT. Encoded protein: CASSLAPPSGNTIYF.

This clonotype was seen a few times. J is TRBJ2-5 and V is TRBV7-9; D call uncertain. This CDR3 contains 11 residues. The germline V gene has CDR1 SEHNR and CDR2 FQNEAQ (reference sequence). The V and J ends lost 8 bases and 9 bases respectively, with 13 bases between them. DNA of the CDR3: TGTGCCAGCGGCTACGACCCGGCCCAGTACTTC. Its protein product is CASGYDPAQYF.

This clonotype was counted many times. The chain combines TRBV9 with TRBJ2-3; TRBD2 agrees at 11 bases. Looked up from germline, CDR1 is SGDLS and CDR2 is YYNGEE. The CDR3 contains 17 residues. V shed 2 bases, J shed 5 bases, and the junction held 10 bases outside the gene matches. The CDR3 nucleotides read TGTGCCAGCAGCGTTGGCCAACTAGCGGGAGTGGGAGATACGCAGTATTTT. Translating gives CASSVGQLAGVGDTQYF.

This clonotype came up a few times. The V gene is TRBV5-4, the J gene TRBJ1-5, with D perhaps TRBD1 (6 bases). The ends were cut back, 2 bases at V and 4 bases at J, with 13 bases in the middle. Per germline, CDR1 SGHNT and CDR2 YYREEE (reference sequence). CDR3 length: 15 amino acids. The CDR3 here is CASSFGGSSNQPQHF. Here the CDR3 DNA reads TGTGCCAGCAGCTTCGGGGGCTCTAGTAATCAGCCCCAGCATTTT.

In this sample, this clonotype turned up a few times. The gene calls are TRBV30 and TRBJ2-3; a possible D gene is TRBD1 (6 bases). The V end was cut by 1 base, the J end by 6 bases, with 8 bases between. The CDR3 extends over 12 amino acids. CDR1 and CDR2 (germline): GTSNPN, SVGIG (reference sequence). CDR3 in DNA: TGTGCCTGGAGTGGGACAGCCGATACGCAGTATTTT. Translation gives CAWSGTADTQYF.

The chain has TRBV11-2 and TRBJ2-5; weak D call: TRBD2 (6 bases). The CDR3 is 15 residues long. Germline V gene data show CDR1 as SGHAT and CDR2 as FQNNGV. V lost 5 bases and J 2 bases, leaving 15 bases between the germline ends. Written as DNA, the CDR3 is TGTGCCAGCAGCCACAACGCGGGACTTCAAGAGACCCAGTACTTC. This encodes CASSHNAGLQETQYF.

This clonotype appeared a few times. J is TRBJ1-2 and V is TRBV21-1; the table's D call, TRBD1, has no DNA check behind it. TRBV21-1 is a pseudogene segment. CDR3 length: 17 residues. The CDR3 bases are TGTGCCAGCAGCTTCCAGATCGGGACGGACAACAACTATGGCTACACCTTC. This codes for CASSFQIGTDNNYGYTF.

This clonotype came up many times. CDR3 region: CASSTGTGVGNTIYF. CDR3 nucleotide sequence: TGTGCCAGCAGTACCGGGACAGGGGTCGGAAACACCATATATTTT. The rearrangement uses TRBV6-5 and TRBJ1-3; TRBD1 aligns across 10 bases. The CDR3 runs 15 residues. V lost 5 bases to trimming and J lost 4 bases; unmatched junction nucleotides: 5. Germline CDR1 MNHEY, CDR2 SVGAGI.

This sequence joins TRBV7-9 and TRBJ2-1, with TRBD2 matching over 7 bases. Trimming at V came to 0 bases and at J to 2 bases, leaving 4 bases not matched to a gene. The CDR3 has 16 amino acids. CDR1 is SEHNR and CDR2 is FQNEAQ in the germline V gene (reference sequence). The CDR3 region has the DNA TGTGCCAGCAGCTTAGCTTTAAGCGGGACCTACAATGAGCAGTTCTTC. Translation gives CASSLALSGTYNEQFF.

The J gene is TRBJ2-2, the V gene TRBV5-1; no clear D gene. Deletions cut 1 base from V and 0 bases from J, with 7 bases between. Germline V gene sequence: CDR1 SGHRS, CDR2 YFSETQ. The CDR3 has 15 amino acids. CDR3: CASSLSGTNTGELFF. The CDR3 DNA follows: TGCGCCAGCAGCTTGAGTGGGACGAACACCGGGGAGCTGTTTTTT.

This clonotype has at least ten counts. The V gene is TRBV7-2, the J gene TRBJ2-3; D gene uncertain. CDR1 is SGHTA and CDR2 is FQGNSA in the germline V gene. The CDR3 loop spans 13 amino acids. Between the trimmed V and J ends, which lost 5 bases and 4 bases, there was a span of 10 bases. The CDR3 bases are TGTGCCAGCAGCCCCCCAAAGGCAGATACGCAGTATTTT. It encodes CASSPPKADTQYF. Looking up the rest from reference TRBV7-2 and TRBJ2-3 gives the full variable domain: GAGVSQSPSNKVTEKGKDVELRCDPISGHTALYWYRQSLGQGLEFLIYFQGNSAPDKSGLPSDRFSAERTGGSVSTLTIQRTQQEDSAVYLCASSPPKADTQYFGPGTRLTVL.

Concerning this clonotype: Germline and junction disagree at one end, which may indicate a read error. J is TRBJ2-2 and V is TRBV5-1; D possibly matches TRBD1 or TRBD2 (5 bases each). Germline CDR1 reads SGHRS; CDR2 reads YFSETQ. The CDR3 length is 15 residues. The CDR3 sequence: CASSLSLTGTGELFF. CDR3 DNA: TGCGCCAGCAGCTTAAGCCTCACGGGGACCGGGGAACTGTTTTTT. Full variable domain (missing parts from reference TRBV5-1 and TRBJ2-2): KAGVTQTPRYLIKTRGQQVTLSCSPISGHRSVSWYQQTPGQGLQFLFEYFSETQRNKGNFPGRFSGRQFSNSRSEMNVSTLELGDSALYLCASSLSLTGTGELFFGEGSRLTVL.

The chain uses TRBV12-3 or TRBV12-4 and TRBJ2-3, with 10 bases matching TRBD2. V gave up 6 bases and J gave up 3 bases; unmatched junction bases: 9. CDR3 length: 16 amino acids. In DNA form, the CDR3 reads TGTGCCAGCAGCCGGAGGGCTAGCGGGAGTACAGATACGCAGTATTTT. This sequence encodes CASSRRASGSTDTQYF.

To note about this clonotype: A much larger clonotype is one base distant, so this may be a read error. Here the CDR3 omits its conserved ending phenylalanine or tryptophan, so a read error is the likely source. This chain connects TRBV20-1 to TRBJ1-1, with 11 bases fitting TRBD1. In germline, CDR1 is DFQATT, CDR2 SNEGSKA (reference sequence). V was clipped by 0 bases and J by 3 bases; unmatched bases: 3. This CDR3 spans 15 amino acids. CDR3 protein: CSARDRDRGYTEAFS. The CDR3 region has the DNA TGCAGTGCTAGAGATAGGGACAGGGGGTACACTGAAGCTTTCTCT.

This clonotype was detected a few times. The chain links TRBV6-1 to TRBJ1-1; no definite D call. The germline gives CDR1 MNHNS, CDR2 SASEGT. The CDR3 spans 12 residues. Deletions cut 0 bases from V and 4 bases from J, with 3 bases between. This CDR3 is CASSEAATEAFF. The CDR3 coding sequence is TGTGCCAGCAGTGAAGCAGCCACTGAAGCTTTCTTT.